This T cell receptor (beta chain) comes out of a study of blood T cell repertoires in COVID-19. Study at large: Samples taken during acute and convalescent COVID-19 were collected in the United States, Italy and Spain. PBMCs, B-cell-depleted T cells, or T cells provided the cDNA or gDNA that made up the material.

This table comes from immunoSEQ multiplex PCR, and its TCRdb copy is limited to in-frame clones, with some not included. Here the sample spans around 140,000 clones, about nine tenths being singletons. The V gene end was trimmed by 6 bases and the J gene end by 7 bases; junction bases not matched to a gene: 13. Germline CDR1 and CDR2: MNHEY and SVGAGI. This CDR3 is built from 15 residues. The source is a man aged 50-59 years with active COVID-19. The chain joins TRBV6-5 to TRBJ1-2; TRBD1 agrees at 8 bases. What was sequenced was peripheral blood. The CDR3: CASSQRTGRGSGYTF. In nucleotides, the CDR3 is TGTGCCAGCAGCCAGCGGACAGGGAGGGGGAGTGGCTACACCTTC.